The clone carrying this TCR beta chain showed up many times. The record originates from a study of T-cell memory formation after mild COVID-19. TCRdb re-called the 5' RACE reads with MiXCR, one entry per CDR3 protein. The data contain fewer than 350,000 distinct CDR3 sequences, 13% to 15% of them singletons. Trimming pared 1 base from V and 0 bases from J, leaving 2 bases between. CDR1 LGHDT and CDR2 YNNKEL come from the germline V gene (reference sequence). This CDR3 has 13 residues. This receptor was identified in a man younger than 30 who had mild COVID-19 (a few samples of this study predate the infection). Cell type and time point are not known. The sequencing input was PBMCs or a T cell subset sorted from them (not recorded which). The chain links TRBV3-1 to TRBJ2-3; the D is unclear. CDR3 loop: CASSQASTDTQYF. The CDR3 DNA reads TGTGCCAGCAGCCAAGCGAGCACAGATACGCAGTATTTT.